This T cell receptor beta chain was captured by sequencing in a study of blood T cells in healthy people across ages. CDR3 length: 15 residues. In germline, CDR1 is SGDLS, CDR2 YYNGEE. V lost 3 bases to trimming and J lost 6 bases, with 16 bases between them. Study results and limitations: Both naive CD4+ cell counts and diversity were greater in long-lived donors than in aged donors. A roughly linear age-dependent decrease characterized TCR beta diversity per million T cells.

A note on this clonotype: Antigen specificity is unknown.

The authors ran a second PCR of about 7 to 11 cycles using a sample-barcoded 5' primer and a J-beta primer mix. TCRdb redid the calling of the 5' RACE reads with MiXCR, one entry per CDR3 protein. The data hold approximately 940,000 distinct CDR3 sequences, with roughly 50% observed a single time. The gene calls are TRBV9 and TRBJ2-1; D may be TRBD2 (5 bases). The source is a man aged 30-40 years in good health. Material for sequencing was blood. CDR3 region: CASSAPSTSPNEQFF. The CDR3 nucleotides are TGTGCCAGCAGCGCCCCGTCCACTAGTCCCAATGAGCAGTTCTTC.